This TCR beta chain was profiled in a study of blood T cell repertoires in COVID-19. Original methodology: Amplification from reference gene primers served as the basis for estimated nucleated cell counts. Clones were read by immunoSEQ multiplex PCR, and TCRdb kept only the in-frame ones, dropping some. That table gives V, J and clone size, and the DNA gave D and trimming. Here the sample spans some 90,000 clones, 80% being singletons. V shed 5 bases and J 2 bases; nucleotides not matched to a gene: 3. The CDR3 loop spans 14 amino acids. CDR1 is MNHEY, CDR2 SVGAGI, per germline. The sequence was obtained from a human donor in a cohort sampled during active COVID-19. This sequence joins TRBV6-5 and TRBJ1-2; 9 positions match TRBD1. Sequenced: peripheral blood. CDR3 sequence: CASSPGTGNYGYTF. The CDR3 DNA reads TGTGCCAGCAGTCCCGGGACAGGGAACTATGGCTACACCTTC.